These 12 T cell receptor beta chains share one sample of origin, sequenced in a study of T cell repertoires in cytomegalovirus infection. These receptors' antigens are unknown. One entry per CDR3 protein, called by TCRdb with MiXCR from the reads. The sample contains about half a million distinct CDR3 sequences, approximately 40% of which appear only once. The specimen was cultured PBMCs, collected from culture after CMV antigen stimulation. All receptors come from a human donor in good health (CMV status not recorded). Some clones in this sample may be carry-over from other donors' samples.

The rearrangement links TRBV7-2 to TRBJ2-3; TRBD2 might be the D (7 bases). The CDR3 runs 14 residues. The germline CDR1 and CDR2 sequences are SGHTA and FQGNSA. The V gene lost 2 bases and the J gene lost 5 bases, with 11 bases spanning the gap. The CDR3 sequence is CASSLRGGRDTQYF. CDR3 nucleotide sequence: TGTGCCAGCAGCTTAAGGGGGGGCAGAGATACGCAGTATTTT.

The DNA for the CDR3 is TGCGCCAGCAGCCAAGTCCTACGGGGGCCCTCCTACAATGAGCAGTTCTTC. Translation gives CASSQVLRGPSYNEQFF. This chain joins TRBV4-1 and TRBJ2-1, with D possibly being TRBD1 or TRBD2 (6 bases each). The germline V gene encodes CDR1 MGHRA and CDR2 YSYEKL. The CDR3 is 17 amino acids. V lost 1 base and J 0 bases, leaving 13 bases between the germline ends.

In this sample, this clonotype turned up a few times. CDR3 region: CATSEGAGEKLFF. CDR3 nucleotides: TGTGCCACCAGTGAAGGGGCCGGGGAAAAACTGTTTTTT. The chain employs TRBV24-1 and TRBJ1-4; D possibly corresponds to TRBD1 (5 bases). V dropped 4 bases and J dropped 8 bases, with 10 bases sitting between them. The CDR3 length is 13 residues. The germline CDR1 and CDR2 sequences are KGHDR and SFDVKD.

This clonotype was picked up a small number of times. V usage is TRBV11-2 and J usage is TRBJ2-5; 8 bases line up with TRBD2. This CDR3 is 16 amino acids long. Germline CDR1 and CDR2: SGHAT and FQNNGV. V was pared by 6 bases and J by 5 bases, with 14 bases of the junction left unmatched. The CDR3 DNA reads as TGTGCCAGCAGACCCCGAGCGCGAGCGGGAGTTGAGACCCAGTACTTC. Protein sequence: CASRPRARAGVETQYF.

This chain joins TRBV2 and TRBJ1-2, with 8 bases lining up with TRBD1. Trimming removed 6 bases from V and 4 bases from J; junction bases left unmatched: 7. The CDR3 is 14 amino acids. The germline gives CDR1 SNHLY, CDR2 FYNNEI. CDR3 sequence reads: CASRGQARGYGYTF. CDR3 coding DNA: TGTGCCAGCAGGGGACAGGCTAGAGGCTATGGCTACACCTTC.

The gene calls are TRBV7-2 and TRBJ1-1; D unclear. Germline V gives CDR1 SGHTA, CDR2 FQGNSA. V lost 7 bases, J lost 0 bases, and 9 bases lay in between. The CDR3 length is 13 residues. CDR3 loop: CASIWGLNTEAFF. The CDR3 DNA sequence: TGTGCCAGCATATGGGGTTTGAACACTGAAGCTTTCTTT.

This chain uses TRBV11-2 with TRBJ1-2, with TRBD1 matching over 9 bases. V lost 5 bases to trimming and J lost 3 bases; unmatched junction nucleotides: 10. CDR1 is SGHAT, CDR2 FQNNGV, per germline. The CDR3 covers 16 residues. CDR3 sequence (DNA): TGTGCCAGCAGCCCCATAAAGGGACAGGGTTACTATGGCTACACCTTC. It codes for CASSPIKGQGYYGYTF.

V is TRBV19 and J is TRBJ2-1; 10 bases line up with TRBD2. The germline V gene has CDR1 LNHDA and CDR2 SQIVND (reference sequence). The CDR3 consists of 14 residues. J gave up 9 bases and V 3 bases, and 5 bases lay outside the gene matches. CDR3 sequence (DNA): TGTGCCAGTAGTATGCGAGCGGGGGGGCTTGAGCAGTTCTTC. Amino acid sequence: CASSMRAGGLEQFF.

This clonotype has ten or more counts. The CDR3 DNA follows: TGTGCCAGCAGCCTGGGCGCAGCGTACAATGAGCAGTTCTTC. It is translated as CASSLGAAYNEQFF. The chain uses TRBV7-2 and TRBJ2-1; D remains unclear. The ends were cut back, 5 bases at V and 4 bases at J, with 12 bases in the middle. Germline V gene lookup returns CDR1 SGHTA and CDR2 FQGNSA. The CDR3 has 14 residues.

The chain carries TRBV14 and TRBJ2-5; D gene ambiguous. The CDR3 is 13 residues long. V lost 1 base and J 0 bases, leaving 3 bases between the germline ends. Germline loops: CDR1 SGHDN, CDR2 FVKESK. CDR3 in amino acids: CASSQVDQETQYF. The CDR3 DNA reads TGTGCCAGCAGCCAAGTAGACCAAGAGACCCAGTACTTC.

The gene calls are TRBV19 and TRBJ1-2; D is unclear. The CDR3 has 16 amino acids. V was trimmed by 5 bases and J by 1 base, leaving 17 bases between them. Germline CDR1 and CDR2: LNHDA and SQIVND (reference sequence). The CDR3 bases are TGTGCCAGTAGTCCAACCCACACGAGGAATAACTATGGCTACACCTTC. Translating gives CASSPTHTRNNYGYTF.

A few counts support this clonotype. V gene TRBV10-3 combines with J gene TRBJ2-1; 13 bases align to TRBD2. The V and J ends lost 6 bases and 6 bases, in that order; junction bases with no gene match: 5. Germline V CDR1 and CDR2: ENHRY, SYGVKD. The CDR3 totals 15 residues. The CDR3 loop is CAISPTSGRANEQFF. The CDR3 nucleotides read TGTGCCATCAGCCCCACTAGCGGGAGGGCCAATGAGCAGTTCTTC.